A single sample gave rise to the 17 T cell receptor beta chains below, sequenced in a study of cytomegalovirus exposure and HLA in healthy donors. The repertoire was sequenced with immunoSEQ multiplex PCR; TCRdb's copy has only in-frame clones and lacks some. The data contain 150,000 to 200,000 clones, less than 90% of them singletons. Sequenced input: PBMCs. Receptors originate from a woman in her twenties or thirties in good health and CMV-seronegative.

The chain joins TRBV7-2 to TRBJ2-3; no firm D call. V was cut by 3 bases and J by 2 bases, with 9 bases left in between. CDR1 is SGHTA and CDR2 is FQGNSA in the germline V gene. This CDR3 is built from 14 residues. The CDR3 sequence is CASSFSVPTDTQYF. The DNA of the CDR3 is TGTGCCAGCAGCTTTTCGGTCCCCACAGATACGCAGTATTTT.

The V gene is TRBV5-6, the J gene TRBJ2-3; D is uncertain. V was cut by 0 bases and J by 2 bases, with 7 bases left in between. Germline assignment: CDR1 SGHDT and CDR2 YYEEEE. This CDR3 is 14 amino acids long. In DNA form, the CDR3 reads TGTGCCAGCAGCTTGGACTCCCTCACAGATACGCAGTATTTT. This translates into CASSLDSLTDTQYF. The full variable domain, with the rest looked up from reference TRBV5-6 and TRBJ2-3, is DAGVTQSPTHLIKTRGQQVTLRCSPKSGHDTVSWYQQALGQGPQFIFQYYEEEERQRGNFPDRFSGHQFPNYSSELNVNALLLGDSALYLCASSLDSLTDTQYFGPGTRLTVL.

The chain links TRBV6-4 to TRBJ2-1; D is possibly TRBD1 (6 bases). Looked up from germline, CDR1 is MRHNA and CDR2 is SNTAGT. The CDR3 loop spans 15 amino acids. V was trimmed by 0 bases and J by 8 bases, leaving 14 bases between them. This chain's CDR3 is CASSDSATGIDEQFF. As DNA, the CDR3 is TGTGCCAGCAGTGACTCCGCAACAGGGATCGATGAGCAGTTCTTC.

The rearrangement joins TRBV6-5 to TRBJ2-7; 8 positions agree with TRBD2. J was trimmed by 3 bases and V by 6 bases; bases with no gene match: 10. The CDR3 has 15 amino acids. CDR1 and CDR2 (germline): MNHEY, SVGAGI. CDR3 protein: CASRPHGGRNYEQYF. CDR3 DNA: TGTGCCAGCAGGCCCCATGGCGGGAGGAACTACGAGCAGTACTTC.

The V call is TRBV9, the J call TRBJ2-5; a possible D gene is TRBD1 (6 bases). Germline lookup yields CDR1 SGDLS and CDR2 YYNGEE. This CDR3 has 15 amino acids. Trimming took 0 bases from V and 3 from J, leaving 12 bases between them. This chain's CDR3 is CASSVAIGQKETQYF. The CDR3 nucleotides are TGTGCCAGCAGCGTAGCTATCGGACAGAAAGAGACCCAGTACTTC.

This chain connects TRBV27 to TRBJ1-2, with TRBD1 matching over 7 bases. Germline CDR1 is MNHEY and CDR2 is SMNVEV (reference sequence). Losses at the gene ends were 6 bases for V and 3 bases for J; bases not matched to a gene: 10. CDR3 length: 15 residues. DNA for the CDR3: TGTGCCAGCAGACAAGGAACAGGGGAGGACTATGGCTACACCTTC. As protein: CASRQGTGEDYGYTF.

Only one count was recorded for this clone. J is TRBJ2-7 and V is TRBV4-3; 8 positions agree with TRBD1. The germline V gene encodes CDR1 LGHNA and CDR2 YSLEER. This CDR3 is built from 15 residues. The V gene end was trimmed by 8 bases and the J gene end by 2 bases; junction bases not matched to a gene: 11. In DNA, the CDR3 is TGCGCCAGCCGCGAGACGACAGGGGCGCCCTACGAGCAGTACTTC. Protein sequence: CASRETTGAPYEQYF.

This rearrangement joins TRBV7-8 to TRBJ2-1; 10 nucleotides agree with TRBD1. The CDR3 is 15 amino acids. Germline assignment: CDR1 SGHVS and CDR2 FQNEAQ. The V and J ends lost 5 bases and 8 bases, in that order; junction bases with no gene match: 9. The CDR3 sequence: CASSLKDRGKHEQFF. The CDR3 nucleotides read TGTGCCAGCAGCCTTAAGGACAGGGGGAAACATGAGCAGTTCTTC.

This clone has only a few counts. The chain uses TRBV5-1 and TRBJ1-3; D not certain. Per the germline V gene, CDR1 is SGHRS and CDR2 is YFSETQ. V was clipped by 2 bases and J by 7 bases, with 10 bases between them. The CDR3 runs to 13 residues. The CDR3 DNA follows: TGCGCCAGCAGCTTTGACGTGGGGAACACCATATATTTT. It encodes CASSFDVGNTIYF.

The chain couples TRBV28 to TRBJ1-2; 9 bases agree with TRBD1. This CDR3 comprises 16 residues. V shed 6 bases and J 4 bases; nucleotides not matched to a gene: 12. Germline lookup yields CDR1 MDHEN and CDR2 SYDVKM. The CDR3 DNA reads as TGTGCCAGCAGCACAGGGACAGGGAAGGGGCCCTATGGCTACACCTTC. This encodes CASSTGTGKGPYGYTF.

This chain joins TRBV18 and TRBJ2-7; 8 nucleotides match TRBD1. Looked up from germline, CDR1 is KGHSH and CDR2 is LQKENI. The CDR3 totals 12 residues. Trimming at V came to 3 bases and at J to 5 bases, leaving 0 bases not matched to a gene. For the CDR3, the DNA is TGTGCCAGCTCACCGGACAGGGACGAGCAGTACTTC. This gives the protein CASSPDRDEQYF.

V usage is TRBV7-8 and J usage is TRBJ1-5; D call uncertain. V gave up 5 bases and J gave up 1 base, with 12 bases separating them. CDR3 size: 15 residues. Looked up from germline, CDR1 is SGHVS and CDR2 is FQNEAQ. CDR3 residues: CASSPQGPSNQPQHF. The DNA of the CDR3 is TGTGCCAGCAGCCCCCAAGGGCCAAGCAATCAGCCCCAGCATTTT. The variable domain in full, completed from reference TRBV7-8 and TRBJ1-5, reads GAGVSQSPRYKVAKRGQDVALRCDPISGHVSLFWYQQALGQGPEFLTYFQNEAQLDKSGLPSDRFFAERPEGSVSTLKIQRTQQEDSAVYLCASSPQGPSNQPQHFGDGTRLSIL.

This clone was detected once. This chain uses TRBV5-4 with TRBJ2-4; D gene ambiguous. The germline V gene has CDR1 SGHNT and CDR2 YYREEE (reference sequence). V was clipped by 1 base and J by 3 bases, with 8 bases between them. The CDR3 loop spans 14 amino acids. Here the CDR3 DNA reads TGTGCCAGCAGCTTGCAACAGCTCAAAAACATTCAGTACTTC. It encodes CASSLQQLKNIQYF.

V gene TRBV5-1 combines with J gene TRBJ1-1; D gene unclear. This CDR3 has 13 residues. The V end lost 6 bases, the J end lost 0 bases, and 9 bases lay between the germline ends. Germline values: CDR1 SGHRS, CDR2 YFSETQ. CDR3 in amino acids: CASMVSLNTEAFF. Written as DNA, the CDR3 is TGCGCCAGCATGGTATCTCTGAACACTGAAGCTTTCTTT.

The CDR3 region is CASRGEPGSTNVDREKLFF. CDR3 coding DNA: TGTGCCAGCAGGGGGGAACCGGGAAGCACCAATGTTGACAGAGAAAAACTGTTTTTT. V gene TRBV7-6 combines with J gene TRBJ1-4; possibly TRBD1 for D (5 bases). This CDR3 is built from 19 residues. V was trimmed by 6 bases and J by 8 bases, leaving 31 bases between them. CDR1 is SGHVS, CDR2 FNYEAQ, per germline.

CDR3 DNA: TGTGCCAGCAGTTACGAGGGGCGGGTTAATGAAAAACTGTTTTTT. Translating it yields CASSYEGRVNEKLFF. The V and J genes are TRBV6-6 and TRBJ1-4; tentatively, D is TRBD1 (5 bases). The CDR3 spans 15 residues. V lost 2 bases and J lost 4, with 11 bases in between. The germline CDR1 and CDR2 sequences are MNHNY and SVGAGI (reference sequence).

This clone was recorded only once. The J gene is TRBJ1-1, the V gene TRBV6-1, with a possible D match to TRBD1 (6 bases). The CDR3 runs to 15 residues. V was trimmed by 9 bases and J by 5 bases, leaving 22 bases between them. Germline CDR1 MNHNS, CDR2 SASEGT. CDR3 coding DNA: TGTGCCAGTTCGACGGCCGCAACAGGGAATACTGAAGCTTTCTTT. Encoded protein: CASSTAATGNTEAFF.